This TCR beta chain appears in the sequencing data of a study of blood T cell repertoires in COVID-19 (dated by TCRdb to the early 2020s). Concerning the study at large: Collaborator samples came from the United States, Italy and Spain and covered acute and convalescent phases of COVID-19. The prospective study material was composed of cDNA or gDNA derived from T cells, B-cell-depleted T cells, or PBMCs. Deeply sampled blood TCRbeta repertoires from subjects exposed to, actively infected with, or recovered from COVID-19 were included in the dataset. A freely available public database, intended as a resource for researchers studying the immune response to SARS-CoV-2, is where the repertoires were released. Samples came from the ongoing ImmuneRACE study (first 160 participants) plus 1,254 subjects from 6 global collaborators. Sample metadata almost always included a de-identified subject ID, COVID-19 status, age in years and sex. Where HLA class I and class II types were available, the types were taken from metadata supplied by the sample provider, not from assay-based typing.

The paper's findings and limits, for the study overall: The quantity of clinical and demographic metadata differed by source and by participant and was supplied without curation.

As for this clone: The antigen this receptor binds is unknown. No clone much larger than this one lies a single base away; base qualities are absent.

Each collaborating institution followed its own protocols to collect whole blood in K2EDTA tubes. For TCRbeta analysis, collaborator samples were shipped as frozen whole blood, as isolated PBMCs, or as DNA extracted from either sample type. The CDR3 spans 13 residues, from the cysteine through the phenylalanine. The only DNA kept is the CDR3, 39 bases in frame from the first base. Taken from the germline V gene, the CDR1 and CDR2 loops are MNHEY and SVGAGI. V is pared back by 8 bases and J by 0 bases, with 10 bases lying between the germline termini. TCRbeta CDR3 regions were amplified from genomic DNA by means of the immunoSEQ Assay, a bias-controlled multiplex PCR. In the paper's pipeline: The number of nucleated cells in each sample was estimated by amplification of reference gene primers within the assay. Sequence reads were collapsed and filtered to measure the absolute abundance of every unique TCRbeta CDR3 rearrangement. Productive Simpson clonality was computed per sample as the square root of Simpson's diversity index over productive rearrangements. In its TCRdb copy, this immuneACCESS table keeps in-frame sequences only and misses some clones. Where compared with another copy, unresolved V genes explain less than half of these, and the others have no known cause. That table furnishes V, J and clone size, whereas the DNA furnished D and trimming. The sample has under 200,000 clones on record, about 86% of them singletons. Approximately 8% of the sample rests with the top ten.

The sequenced sample consisted of peripheral blood. This clonotype was sampled from a man aged 60 to 75 with acute or convalescent COVID-19. This chain is built from TRBV6-5 and TRBJ1-1, with TRBD1 tentatively as D gene (5 bases match). The base sequence is TGTGCCAGCCGTCGGGGGATGAACACTGAAGCTTTCTTT. Its coded protein is CASRRGMNTEAFF.